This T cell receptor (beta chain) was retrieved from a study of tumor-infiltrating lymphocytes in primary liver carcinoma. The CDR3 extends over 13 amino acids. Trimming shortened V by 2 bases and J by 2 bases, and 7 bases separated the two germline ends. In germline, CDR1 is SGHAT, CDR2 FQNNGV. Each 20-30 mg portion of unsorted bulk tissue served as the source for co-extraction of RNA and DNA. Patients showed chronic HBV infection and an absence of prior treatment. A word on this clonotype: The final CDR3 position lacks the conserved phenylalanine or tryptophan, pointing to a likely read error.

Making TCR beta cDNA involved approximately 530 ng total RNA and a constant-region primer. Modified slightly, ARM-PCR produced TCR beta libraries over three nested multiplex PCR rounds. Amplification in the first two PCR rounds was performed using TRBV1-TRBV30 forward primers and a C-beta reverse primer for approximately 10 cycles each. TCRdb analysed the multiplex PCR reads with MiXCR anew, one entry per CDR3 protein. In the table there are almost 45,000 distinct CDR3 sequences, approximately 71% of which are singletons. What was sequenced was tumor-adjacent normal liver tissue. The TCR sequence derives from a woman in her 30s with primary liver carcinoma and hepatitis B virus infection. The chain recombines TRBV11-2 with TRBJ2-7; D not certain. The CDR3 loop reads CASSLQMAYEQYI. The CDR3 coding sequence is TGTGCCAGCAGCTTACAGATGGCCTACGAGCAGTACATC.